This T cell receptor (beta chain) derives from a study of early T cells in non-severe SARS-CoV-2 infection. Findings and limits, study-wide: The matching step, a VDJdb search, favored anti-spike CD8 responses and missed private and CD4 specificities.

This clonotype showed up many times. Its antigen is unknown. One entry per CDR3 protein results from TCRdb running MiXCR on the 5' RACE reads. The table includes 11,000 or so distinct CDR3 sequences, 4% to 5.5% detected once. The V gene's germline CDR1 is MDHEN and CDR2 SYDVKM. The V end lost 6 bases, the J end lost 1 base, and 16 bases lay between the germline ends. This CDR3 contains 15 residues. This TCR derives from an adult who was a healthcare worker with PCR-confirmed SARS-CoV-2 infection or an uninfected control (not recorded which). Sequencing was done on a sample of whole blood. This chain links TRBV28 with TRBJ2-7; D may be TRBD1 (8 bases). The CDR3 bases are TGTGCCAGCAGGCCCGACAGGGGAGGGTCCTACGAGCAGTACTTC. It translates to CASRPDRGGSYEQYF.